Shown below are 8 T cell receptor beta chains from a single sample sequenced in a study of T cell repertoires in cytomegalovirus infection. Their antigen targets remain unknown. TCRdb re-derived calls from the reads in MiXCR, one entry per CDR3 protein. The profile covers 900,000 to 950,000 distinct CDR3 sequences, with 31% appearing a single time and around an eighth taken by the ten largest. The sequencing used cultured CD8+ T cells from PBMCs, collected from culture after CMV antigen stimulation. These receptors all stem from a human donor in good health (CMV status not recorded). Some clones in this sample may be carry-over from other donors' samples.

The gene calls are TRBV9 and TRBJ2-3; D not resolved. The V gene lost 0 bases and the J gene lost 2 bases, with 10 bases spanning the gap. This CDR3 spans 15 amino acids. CDR1 and CDR2 from the germline V gene are SGDLS and YYNGEE. CDR3 region: CASSVEAAFTDTQYF. CDR3 nucleotides: TGTGCCAGCAGCGTAGAGGCGGCCTTCACAGATACGCAGTATTTT. Filled out from reference TRBV9 and TRBJ2-3, the complete variable domain reads DSGVTQTPKHLITATGQRVTLRCSPRSGDLSVYWYQQSLDQGLQFLIQYYNGEERAKGNILERFSAQQFPDLHSELNLSSLELGDSALYFCASSVEAAFTDTQYFGPGTRLTVL.

J is TRBJ2-3 and V is TRBV7-3; D may be TRBD2 (5 bases). CDR1 is SGHTA and CDR2 is FQGTGA in the germline V gene. This CDR3 has 15 residues. With 5 bases removed from V and 3 bases from J, the gap between germline ends came to 15 bases. This chain's CDR3 is CASSPAPRGTDTQYF. DNA of the CDR3: TGTGCCAGCAGCCCCGCCCCCCGCGGGACAGATACGCAGTATTTT.

V and J are TRBV19 and TRBJ2-3; TRBD2 agrees at 9 bases. Looked up from germline, CDR1 is LNHDA and CDR2 is SQIVND (reference sequence). The length of the CDR3 is 17 residues. The J segment lost 0 bases and the V segment lost 4 bases, leaving 8 bases of the junction unmatched. The CDR3 DNA follows: TGTGCCAGTAGTACCCGCCGACTAGCGGCTAGCACAGATACGCAGTATTTT. This codes for CASSTRRLAASTDTQYF.

This rearrangement joins TRBV6-1 to TRBJ2-5; 11 nucleotides line up with TRBD2. The CDR3 is 15 residues long. The junction had 7 bases not matched to a gene; V was cut back by 10 bases and J by 0 bases. Germline CDR1 is MNHNS and CDR2 is SASEGT. CDR3 protein: CAIGTSGSNQETQYF. CDR3 DNA: TGTGCCATCGGGACTAGCGGATCTAACCAAGAGACCCAGTACTTC.

This clonotype was seen repeatedly, ten times or more. The J gene is TRBJ1-2, the V gene TRBV7-2; D is uncertain. Germline loops: CDR1 SGHTA, CDR2 FQGNSA. The CDR3 has 14 residues. The V end was cut by 0 bases, the J end by 1 base, with 6 bases between. DNA for the CDR3: TGTGCCAGCAGCTTAGCGGATCTTAACTATGGCTACACCTTC. Protein sequence: CASSLADLNYGYTF.

The gene calls are TRBV6-1 and TRBJ2-1; weak D call: TRBD1 (5 bases). The CDR3 has 14 residues. Germline loops: CDR1 MNHNS, CDR2 SASEGT. V was cut by 1 base and J by 8 bases, with 12 bases left in between. The CDR3, as DNA: TGTGCCAGCAGTGAAGAGGGGTTCGGGTATGAGCAGTTCTTC. Amino acids: CASSEEGFGYEQFF.

The V gene is TRBV4-1, the J gene TRBJ2-3; D uncertain. Germline CDR1 reads MGHRA; CDR2 reads YSYEKL. V lost 1 base and J 4 bases, leaving 6 bases between the germline ends. This CDR3 is built from 13 residues. Written as DNA, the CDR3 is TGCGCCAGCAGCCAAGTTATGGCAGATACGCAGTATTTT. This encodes CASSQVMADTQYF.

Here the CDR3 DNA reads TGTGCCAGCACCCCGGGGGGGGCAATGGAGTACTACAATGAGCAGTTCTTC. Translation gives CASTPGGAMEYYNEQFF. The chain carries TRBV25-1 and TRBJ2-1; TRBD2 matches at 8 bases. The V segment lost 7 bases and the J segment 3 bases; nucleotides outside the gene matches: 14. The CDR3 loop spans 17 amino acids. CDR1 and CDR2 from the germline V gene are MGHDK and SYGVNS.